A selection of T cell receptor beta chains follows, all from one sample in a study of lymphopenia after photon versus proton radiotherapy. Only in-frame clones appear in the TCRdb table, and some are missing; sequencing was by immunoSEQ multiplex PCR. The table has 60,000 to 75,000 clones, approximately 86% seen once. The sequencing used peripheral blood, collected from a patient treated with photon-based radiotherapy. These receptors all come from a man in his forties with gastric cancer. Each CDR3 is given with its conserved first and last residue. The D gene is left open where the match is weak. Clone size is stated in some rows and not others, as once, few, many or a class when expanded.

D gene	J gene	clone size	V gene	CDR3 protein	CDR3 DNA
-	TRBJ1-2	-	TRBV30	CAWSGGSPANYGYTF	TGTGCCTGGAGCGGGGGCTCGCCGGCTAACTATGGCTACACCTTC
-	TRBJ1-4	-	TRBV5-6	CASSLEGTWGIFF	TGTGCCAGCAGCTTGGAGGGGACCTGGGGCATTTTTTTT
TRBD2	TRBJ2-3	once	TRBV5-4	CASSLVGLAGAADTQYF	TGTGCCAGCAGCTTGGTGGGTCTAGCGGGGGCTGCAGATACGCAGTATTTT
-	TRBJ2-3	-	TRBV5-4	CASSVGTATDTQYF	TGTGCCAGCAGCGTCGGGACTGCCACAGATACGCAGTATTTT
-	TRBJ2-2	few	TRBV5-4	CASSFDRPGTGELFF	TGTGCCAGCAGCTTCGACAGGCCGGGGACCGGGGAGCTGTTTTTT
-	TRBJ1-6	-	TRBV11-2	CASSFGAHSPLHF	TGTGCCAGCAGCTTCGGAGCCCATTCACCCCTCCACTTT
TRBD2	TRBJ2-3	-	TRBV9	CASSPRLAISDTQYF	TGTGCCAGCAGCCCTCGACTAGCGATTTCGGATACGCAGTATTTT
-	TRBJ2-2	-	TRBV6-4	CASSDSGTGELFF	TGTGCCAGCAGTGACTCAGGCACCGGGGAGCTGTTTTTT
TRBD1	TRBJ1-5	-	TRBV2	CASRDSGSSNQPQHF	TGTGCCAGCCGGGACAGCGGATCGAGCAATCAGCCCCAGCATTTT
-	TRBJ1-2	few	TRBV7-2	CASSLNFYGYTF	TGTGCCAGCAGCTTAAACTTCTATGGCTACACCTTC
TRBD1	TRBJ1-2	-	TRBV5-6	CASSLDRGFNYGYTF	TGTGCCAGCAGCTTGGACAGGGGCTTTAACTATGGCTACACCTTC
TRBD2	TRBJ2-1	-	TRBV29-1	CSVEEPLAGRQFF	TGCAGCGTTGAAGAGCCACTAGCGGGTAGGCAGTTCTTC
TRBD1	TRBJ1-2	once	TRBV27	CASSLQGAHGYTF	TGTGCCAGCAGTCTCCAGGGGGCGCATGGCTACACCTTC
TRBD2	TRBJ2-7	-	TRBV5-1	CASSVRTSGGEQYF	TGCGCCAGCAGTGTTCGAACTAGCGGGGGGGAGCAGTACTTC
TRBD1	TRBJ1-3	-	TRBV7-2	CASSGQGTSSGNTIYF	TGTGCCAGCAGCGGACAGGGTACAAGCTCTGGAAACACCATATATTTT
-	TRBJ1-4	-	TRBV5-5	CASSTKQATNEKLFF	TGTGCCAGCAGTACTAAACAAGCAACTAATGAAAAACTGTTTTTT
TRBD1	TRBJ2-1	-	TRBV7-6	CASSGTGNEQFF	TGTGCCAGCAGCGGGACAGGGAATGAGCAGTTCTTC
-	TRBJ1-5	-	TRBV6-1	CASSSGSDQPQHF	TGTGCCAGCAGTTCAGGGTCGGATCAGCCCCAGCATTTT